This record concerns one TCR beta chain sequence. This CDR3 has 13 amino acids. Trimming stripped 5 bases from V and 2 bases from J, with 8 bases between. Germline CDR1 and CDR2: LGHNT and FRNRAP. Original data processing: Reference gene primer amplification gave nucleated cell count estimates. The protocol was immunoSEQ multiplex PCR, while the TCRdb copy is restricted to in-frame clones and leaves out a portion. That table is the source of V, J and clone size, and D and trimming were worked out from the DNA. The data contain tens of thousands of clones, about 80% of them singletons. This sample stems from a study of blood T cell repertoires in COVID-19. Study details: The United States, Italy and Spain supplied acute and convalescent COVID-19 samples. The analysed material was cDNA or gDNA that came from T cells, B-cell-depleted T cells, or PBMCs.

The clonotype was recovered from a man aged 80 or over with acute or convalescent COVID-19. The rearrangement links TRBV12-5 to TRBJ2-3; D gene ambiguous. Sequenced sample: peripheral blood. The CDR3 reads CASGEAITDTQYF. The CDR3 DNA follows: TGTGCTAGTGGTGAAGCGATCACAGATACGCAGTATTTT.